The 20 T cell receptor beta chains given below trace back to one sample, sequenced in a study of CD8 T cells in Susac syndrome. An amount of RNA that ranged from roughly 0.5 to 1 ug was reverse transcribed with random hexamers. MiXCR was run by TCRdb on the immunoSEQ multiplex PCR reads, yielding one entry per CDR3 protein. The sample includes about 150,000 distinct CDR3 sequences, 90% to 97% of them seen just once. Sequenced: CD4+ T cells from PBMCs. The receptors were gathered from a human donor with Susac syndrome.

CDR3 sequence reads: CSVRSSPGTGFPYEQYF. CDR3 DNA: TGCAGCGTTAGATCGAGTCCCGGGACAGGGTTTCCCTACGAGCAGTACTTC. This sequence joins TRBV29-1 and TRBJ2-7, with TRBD1 identical over 9 bases. The CDR3 contains 17 residues. CDR1 and CDR2 (germline): SQVTM, ANQGSEA. J gave up 2 bases and V 5 bases, and 16 bases lay outside the gene matches.

A single count supports this clonotype. The J gene is TRBJ2-4, the V gene TRBV19; D call uncertain. CDR1 LNHDA and CDR2 SQIVND come from the germline V gene (reference sequence). The CDR3 contains 12 residues. Trimming left V 1 base short and J 6 bases short, with 4 bases between. The chain's CDR3 is CASSIAANIQYF. The CDR3 DNA is TGTGCCAGTAGTATAGCGGCAAACATTCAGTACTTC.

V usage is TRBV5-1 and J usage is TRBJ2-3; possible D gene TRBD2, 6 bases. Germline CDR1 is SGHRS and CDR2 is YFSETQ. V gave up 4 bases and J gave up 6 bases, with 9 bases separating them. This CDR3 is 12 amino acids long. The CDR3 loop is CASSKRGDTQYF. In DNA form, the CDR3 reads TGCGCCAGCAGCAAACGGGGGGATACGCAGTATTTT.

The chain has TRBV20-1 and TRBJ2-7, with 7 bases lining up with TRBD1. Looked up from germline, CDR1 is DFQATT and CDR2 is SNEGSKA (reference sequence). The CDR3 has 13 residues. Germline trimming cut 7 bases from V and 2 bases from J; bases unmatched to any gene: 8. The CDR3 bases are TGCAGTGGAATGACAGGGAGCCCCTACGAGCAGTACTTC. Translation: CSGMTGSPYEQYF.

This clonotype was counted once. The rearrangement links TRBV6-5 to TRBJ1-6; D is possibly TRBD1 (5 bases). The length of the CDR3 is 15 residues. The V end lost 5 bases, the J end lost 9 bases, and 17 bases lay between the germline ends. Germline V gene data show CDR1 as MNHEY and CDR2 as SVGAGI. CDR3: CASSPGTARVSPLHF. The CDR3 nucleotides read TGTGCCAGCAGTCCAGGGACGGCTCGGGTTTCACCCCTCCACTTT.

This chain connects TRBV12-3 or TRBV12-4 to TRBJ2-1; D is possibly TRBD2 (6 bases). The CDR3 covers 22 residues. Trimming removed 3 bases from V and 15 bases from J, with 45 bases in between. In DNA, the CDR3 is TGTGCCAGCAGTTTGAGGGCGCGGGGCCTAGCGAGCCCGATGGGGCAATCAGCTCTTAGGTTCTTC. Its translation is CASSLRARGLASPMGQSALRFF.

The rearrangement links TRBV29-1 to TRBJ1-1, with D unresolved. Germline V CDR1 and CDR2: SQVTM, ANQGSEA. V gave up 7 bases and J gave up 3 bases, with 18 bases separating them. There are 14 residues in the CDR3. CDR3 DNA: TGCAGCGCCCCTTATGGAGGGTCGGACACTGAAGCTTTCTTT. It encodes CSAPYGGSDTEAFF.

This chain joins TRBV3-1 and TRBJ2-7; D ambiguous. Germline assignment: CDR1 LGHDT and CDR2 YNNKEL (reference sequence). The CDR3 contains 15 residues. Trimming took off 8 bases at V and 2 bases at J, with 19 bases between the two ends. The DNA of the CDR3 is TGTGCCAGCGGTGTACGGTACGGAGCTACCTACGAGCAGTACTTC. This codes for CASGVRYGATYEQYF.

The chain is built from TRBV25-1 and TRBJ2-1; unclear D gene. V dropped 1 base and J dropped 10 bases, with 14 bases sitting between them. The CDR3 has 14 amino acids. Germline V CDR1 and CDR2: MGHDK, SYGVNS. The CDR3 protein is CASSESPAPREQFF. Here the CDR3 DNA reads TGTGCCAGCAGTGAATCCCCGGCGCCAAGGGAGCAGTTCTTC.

The V call is TRBV5-1, the J call TRBJ2-3, with a tentative D call TRBD2 (5 bases). With 3 bases removed from V and 8 bases from J, the gap between germline ends came to 10 bases. CDR1 is SGHRS, CDR2 YFSETQ, per germline. The CDR3 is 12 amino acids. CDR3 coding DNA: TGCGCCAGCAGCTCTACAGAGGGTACGCAGTATTTT. Amino acids: CASSSTEGTQYF.

V is TRBV3-1 and J is TRBJ2-2, with a possible D match to TRBD1 (6 bases). V dropped 0 bases and J dropped 9 bases, with 11 bases sitting between them. This CDR3 has 14 residues. Germline CDR1 reads LGHDT; CDR2 reads YNNKEL (reference sequence). The CDR3, as DNA: TGTGCCAGCAGCCAAGATCGAGGGGGTCGGGAGCTGTTTTTT. Amino acids: CASSQDRGGRELFF.

The chain uses TRBV19 and TRBJ2-2; 9 nucleotides agree with TRBD2. CDR3 length equals 16 residues. Germline loops: CDR1 LNHDA, CDR2 SQIVND (reference sequence). Germline trimming cut 3 bases from V and 4 bases from J; bases unmatched to any gene: 6. The CDR3 region has the DNA TGTGCCAGTAGTATTCGCGGGAGGGCAATCACCGGGGAGCTGTTTTTT. Its protein is CASSIRGRAITGELFF. Filled out from reference TRBV19 and TRBJ2-2, the complete variable domain reads DGGITQSPKYLFRKEGQNVTLSCEQNLNHDAMYWYRQDPGQGLRLIYYSQIVNDFQKGDIAEGYSVSREKKESFPLTVTSAQKNPTAFYLCASSIRGRAITGELFFGEGSRLTVL.

The gene calls are TRBV4-1 and TRBJ1-2; TRBD1 matches 7 bases. The junction had 7 bases not matched to a gene; V was cut back by 5 bases and J by 4 bases. The CDR3 runs to 14 residues. CDR1 MGHRA and CDR2 YSYEKL come from the germline V gene. The CDR3 sequence: CASSTPGQRYGYTF. DNA for the CDR3: TGCGCCAGCAGCACCCCGGGACAGCGCTATGGCTACACCTTC.

This sequence joins TRBV12-3 or TRBV12-4 and TRBJ2-1, with 8 positions matching TRBD2. The CDR3 has 13 residues. Trimming at V came to 5 bases and at J to 6 bases, leaving 3 bases not matched to a gene. This chain's CDR3 is CASSSGSLNEQFF. As DNA, the CDR3 is TGTGCCAGCAGTAGCGGGAGCCTCAATGAGCAGTTCTTC.

This rearrangement joins TRBV28 to TRBJ2-3; the D call may be TRBD1 or TRBD2 (5 bases each). With 1 base removed from V and 6 bases from J, the gap between germline ends came to 20 bases. The germline CDR1 and CDR2 sequences are MDHEN and SYDVKM. This CDR3 comprises 17 residues. CDR3 in DNA: TGTGCCAGCAGTTTATCCCTATTGGGGGATGAAAGGGATACGCAGTATTTT. This sequence encodes CASSLSLLGDERDTQYF.

The chain is built from TRBV4-1 and TRBJ1-1, with D hard to call. The V gene's germline CDR1 is MGHRA and CDR2 YSYEKL. The CDR3 is 15 amino acids. The V end lost 0 bases, the J end lost 8 bases, and 16 bases lay between the germline ends. The CDR3 loop reads CASSQDPTLSGEAFF. The DNA for the CDR3 is TGCGCCAGCAGCCAAGACCCGACACTTAGTGGGGAAGCTTTCTTT.

V usage is TRBV3-1 and J usage is TRBJ1-1, with D uncertain. The CDR3 extends over 12 amino acids. V was shortened by 1 base and J by 4 bases, with 4 bases between the two germline ends. Germline CDR1 LGHDT, CDR2 YNNKEL (reference sequence). CDR3 coding DNA: TGTGCCAGCAGCCAAGGACCCACTGAAGCTTTCTTT. Translating gives CASSQGPTEAFF.

J is TRBJ1-3 and V is TRBV20-1, with 7 bases matching TRBD1. The germline V gene encodes CDR1 DFQATT and CDR2 SNEGSKA (reference sequence). J lost 1 base, V lost 5 bases, and 2 bases had no gene match. This CDR3 comprises 13 residues. In DNA form, the CDR3 reads TGCAGTGCTCCGACAGGGTCTGGAAACACCATATATTTT. It codes for CSAPTGSGNTIYF.

The chain recombines TRBV6-2 or TRBV6-3 with TRBJ2-7; tentatively, D is TRBD1 (6 bases). The CDR3 sequence is 20 residues long. Germline CDR1 reads MNHEY; CDR2 reads SVGEGT. V gave up 2 bases and J gave up 8 bases, with 34 bases separating them. CDR3 bases: TGTGCCAGCAGTTACCCCGGCCGGGACAACGTTACCATTCGTGAACTAAAGCAGTACTTC. Protein sequence: CASSYPGRDNVTIRELKQYF.

Here the CDR3 reads CASSPLRQGPNTGELFF. For the CDR3, the DNA is TGTGCCAGCTCACCACTAAGACAGGGCCCCAACACCGGGGAGCTGTTTTTT. The chain has TRBV18 and TRBJ2-2, with 7 nucleotides matching TRBD1. Germline trimming cut 1 base from V and 2 bases from J; bases unmatched to any gene: 7. Per germline, CDR1 KGHSH and CDR2 LQKENI. The CDR3 has 17 residues.